This T cell receptor (beta chain) was found in a study of blood T cell repertoires in COVID-19 (dated by TCRdb to 2018 to 2020). Broadly, across the study: Collaborator samples came from the United States, Italy and Spain and covered acute and convalescent phases of COVID-19. The samples were drawn from two sources: the first 160 participants of the ongoing ImmuneRACE study, and 950 to 1,500 subjects contributed by 6 global collaborators. HLA class I and class II types, where available, came from metadata supplied by the sample provider rather than from assay-based typing. The repertoires were released in a freely available public database intended as a resource for research on the immune response to SARS-CoV-2. The material from the prospective study consisted of cDNA or gDNA derived from T cells, B-cell-depleted T cells, or PBMCs. Sample metadata almost always included a de-identified subject ID, COVID-19 status, age in years and sex. Deeply sampled blood TCRbeta repertoires from subjects exposed to, actively infected with, or recovered from COVID-19 were included in the dataset. Findings and caveats that apply to the study as a whole: How much clinical and demographic metadata was included differed by source and by participant, and the metadata was provided uncurated.

On this clone itself: Its antigen is not yet known. Base-call qualities are not available, and no considerably larger clone is one nucleotide away.

Via the germline V gene, CDR1 is SGDLS and CDR2 YYNGEE. The CDR3 spans 16 residues, from the cysteine through the phenylalanine. Only the CDR3 part of the read is kept: 48 bases, read in frame from the first base. Trimming leaves V shorter by 2 bases and J shorter by 8 bases, with the junction holding 13 bases beyond the gene matches. TCRbeta CDR3 regions were amplified from genomic DNA using the immunoSEQ Assay, a bias-controlled multiplex PCR. In the paper's pipeline: Nucleated cell counts per sample were estimated from amplification of reference gene primers within the assay. To quantify the absolute abundance of each unique TCRbeta CDR3 rearrangement, sequence reads were collapsed and filtered. For each sample, productive Simpson clonality was calculated as the square root of Simpson's diversity index over productive rearrangements. TCRdb re-hosts the immuneACCESS table, in-frame sequences only. Its copies lack some clones; in the studies checked, an unresolved V gene accounts for under half of them, and the cause for the rest is not known. For V, J and clone size, that table is used; D and trimming come from the DNA. The sample table contains 95,000 to 100,000 clones; only one count was recorded for 79% of them. The ten largest clones add up to roughly 18% of the sample.

Collaborating institutions collected whole blood in K2EDTA tubes following their own protocols. For TCRbeta analysis, collaborators shipped samples in one of three forms: frozen whole blood, isolated PBMCs, or DNA extracted from either of those sample types. Sample: peripheral blood. The sequence joins TRBV9 to TRBJ2-1, and TRBD2 matches 7 of the central bases. This sequence was found in a woman older than 75 with active or convalescent COVID-19. The CDR3 has the sequence CASSVNPGFAGDEQFF. The nucleotide sequence reads TGTGCCAGCAGCGTCAACCCCGGGTTCGCGGGGGATGAGCAGTTCTTC.